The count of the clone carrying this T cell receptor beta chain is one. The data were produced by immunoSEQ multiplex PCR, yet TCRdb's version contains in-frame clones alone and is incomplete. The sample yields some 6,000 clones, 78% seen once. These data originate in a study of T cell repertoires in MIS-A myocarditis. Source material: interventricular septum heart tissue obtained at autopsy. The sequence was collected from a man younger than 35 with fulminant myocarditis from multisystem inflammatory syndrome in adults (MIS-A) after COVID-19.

CDR3 residues: CATSRVRLDRPAYEQYF. CDR3 sequence (DNA): TGTGCCACCAGCAGAGTTCGCCTTGACAGGCCAGCCTACGAGCAGTACTTC. The chain combines TRBV15 with TRBJ2-7; D is perhaps TRBD1 (6 bases). This CDR3 has 17 amino acids. V gave up 1 base and J gave up 2 bases, with 18 bases separating them. Germline V gives CDR1 LNHNV, CDR2 YYDKDF (reference sequence).